Listed below are T cell receptor beta chains from one sample, sequenced in a study of T cell responses to AZD1222 COVID-19 vaccine. Profiled with immunoSEQ multiplex PCR; TCRdb holds only in-frame clones, not every one. The sample lists 130,000 to 150,000 clones; just over 90% were seen once. The sequences come from peripheral blood, collected on day 0 of AZD1222 vaccination. Receptors were obtained from an adult in good health. The CDR3 runs from the conserved cysteine through the conserved F or W. The order of the fields is V gene, J gene, clone size, D gene, CDR3 protein, CDR3 DNA. D genes are given only for firm matches. The size field is filled for only some rows; it gives once, few, many or a size class.

TRBV12-3/TRBV12-4	TRBJ1-5	.	.	CASSFLGQPQHF	TGTGCCAGCAGTTTTCTGGGTCAGCCCCAGCATTTT
TRBV5-4	TRBJ2-7	.	.	CASSPRPWTPYEQYF	TGTGCCAGCAGCCCGAGACCCTGGACACCCTACGAGCAGTACTTC
TRBV11-2	TRBJ1-4	.	.	CASSFPNEKLFF	TGTGCCAGCAGCTTTCCGAATGAAAAACTGTTTTTT
TRBV5-6	TRBJ1-3	.	.	CASSFGQGLSSGNTIYF	TGTGCCAGCAGCTTCGGACAAGGCTTAAGCTCTGGAAACACCATATATTTT
TRBV7-3	TRBJ1-2	.	TRBD1	CASSPTGDYYGYTF	TGTGCCAGCAGCCCGACAGGGGATTACTATGGCTACACCTTC
TRBV29-1	TRBJ1-1	.	.	CSTSRGGGVNTEAFF	TGCAGCACCTCCCGGGGGGGCGGGGTGAACACTGAAGCTTTCTTT
TRBV24-1	TRBJ1-5	.	.	CATSDSLGNQPQHF	TGTGCCACCAGTGATTCGTTGGGGAATCAGCCCCAGCATTTT
TRBV11-2	TRBJ1-6	.	.	CASSLTGNSPLHF	TGTGCCAGCAGCTTAACAGGGAATTCACCCCTCCACTTT
TRBV7-2	TRBJ2-7	.	.	CASRSRVTGSYEQYF	TGTGCCAGCAGATCCAGGGTAACAGGCTCCTACGAGCAGTACTTC
TRBV29-1	TRBJ2-1	.	TRBD2	CSVRGENNEQFF	TGCAGCGTGCGGGGGGAAAACAATGAGCAGTTCTTC
TRBV12-3/TRBV12-4	TRBJ2-4	.	.	CASTGQAINIQYF	TGTGCCAGCACCGGACAAGCTATAAACATTCAGTACTTC
TRBV5-1	TRBJ2-7	.	.	CASSLDLAGEQYF	TGCGCCAGCAGCTTGGACCTTGCGGGTGAGCAGTACTTC
TRBV18	TRBJ1-5	.	TRBD1	CASSLDRMNQPQHF	TGTGCCAGCTCCCTGGACAGGATGAATCAGCCCCAGCATTTT
TRBV11-2	TRBJ2-3	once	.	CASSLGRQNRDTQYF	TGTGCCAGCAGCTTAGGTCGACAAAACCGGGATACGCAGTATTTT
TRBV7-2	TRBJ2-7	once	.	CASSLLYEQYF	TGTGCCAGCAGCTTACTCTACGAGCAGTACTTC
TRBV7-2	TRBJ1-4	.	.	CASSITGLGEKLFF	TGTGCCAGCAGCATTACAGGGTTAGGGGAAAAACTGTTTTTT
TRBV11-2	TRBJ1-3	once	.	CASSWGAGGNTIYF	TGTGCCAGCAGCTGGGGAGCGGGGGGAAACACCATATATTTT